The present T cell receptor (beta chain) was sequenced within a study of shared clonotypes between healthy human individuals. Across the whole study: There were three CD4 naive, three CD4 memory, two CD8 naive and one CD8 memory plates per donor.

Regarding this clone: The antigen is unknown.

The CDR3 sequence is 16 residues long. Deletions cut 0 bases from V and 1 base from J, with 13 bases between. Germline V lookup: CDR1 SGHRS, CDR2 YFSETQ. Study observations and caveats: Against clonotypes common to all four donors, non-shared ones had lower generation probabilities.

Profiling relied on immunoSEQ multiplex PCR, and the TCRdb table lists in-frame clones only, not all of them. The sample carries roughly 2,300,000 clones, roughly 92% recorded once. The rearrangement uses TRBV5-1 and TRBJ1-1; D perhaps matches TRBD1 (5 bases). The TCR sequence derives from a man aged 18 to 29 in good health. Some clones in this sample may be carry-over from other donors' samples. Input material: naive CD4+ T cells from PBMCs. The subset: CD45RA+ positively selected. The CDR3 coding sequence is TGCGCCAGCAGCTTGGTCGGCGGGGCTACGAACACTGAAGCTTTCTTT. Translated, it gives CASSLVGGATNTEAFF.